This TCR beta chain was obtained from a study of Graves' ophthalmopathy and Graves' hyperthyroidism. V shed 5 bases and J shed 4 bases, with 11 bases lying between them. This CDR3 comprises 13 residues. Germline V gene sequence: CDR1 LNHNV, CDR2 YYDKDF (reference sequence). RNA transcripts were the source from which TCR beta CDR3 regions were amplified. First-round RT-PCR employed HTBI primers, with a second-round multiplex PCR after it. TCRdb analysed the multiplex PCR reads with MiXCR anew, one entry per CDR3 protein. Of a few hundred thousand distinct CDR3 sequences listed, roughly 15% were seen once; the top ten hold roughly 7%.

This chain links TRBV15 with TRBJ1-2, with D possibly matching TRBD1 (6 bases). The receptor's source is a woman under 30 with stable Graves' hyperthyroidism. Material for sequencing was peripheral blood. The DNA for the CDR3 is TGTGCCACCAGCCTACGAGGGGGCTATGGCTACACCTTC. Amino acid sequence: CATSLRGGYGYTF. Full variable domain (missing parts from reference TRBV15 and TRBJ1-2): DAMVIQNPRYQVTQFGKPVTLSCSQTLNHNVMYWYQQKSSQAPKLLFHYYDKDFNNEADTPDNFQSRRPNTSFCFLDIRSPGLGDTAMYLCATSLRGGYGYTFGSGTRLTVV.